This T cell receptor (beta chain) was obtained from a study of control samples from healthy donors and cancer patients. The assay was immunoSEQ multiplex PCR, and TCRdb's table has in-frame clones only and misses some. The sample has under 150,000 clones; roughly 92% are singletons. V gave up 2 bases and J gave up 1 base, with 18 bases separating them. The CDR3 is 17 residues long. The germline V gene encodes CDR1 SGHNT and CDR2 YYREEE (reference sequence). The rearrangement uses TRBV5-4 and TRBJ1-1; no definite D call. This clonotype was obtained from a man aged 30 to 39 in good health. Sequencing input: blood. The CDR3 nucleotides are TGTGCCAGCAGCTTTACGGAGAACCTGAGAGGGAACACTGAAGCTTTCTTT. This encodes CASSFTENLRGNTEAFF.